The clone carrying this T cell receptor beta chain was picked up a small number of times. Its antigen is currently unknown. This record belongs to a study of read filtering for tumor transcriptome and immune sequencing. Study-level findings and limits: Sorted CD138-negative bone marrow cells were not purified T cells.

This library used 300 to 500 ng RNA and molecular barcoded adaptors spanning alpha/delta and beta/gamma chains. TCRdb reprocessed the reads with MiXCR, giving one entry per CDR3 protein. The sample lists around 130,000 distinct CDR3 sequences, around 13% occurring once. This CDR3 comprises 15 residues. Trimming removed 6 bases from V and 0 bases from J, with 12 bases in between. Sample: a population of CD138-negative cells sorted from bone marrow. This clonotype originated in a donor at least 40 years old with multiple myeloma. The chain couples TRBV12-3 or TRBV12-4 to TRBJ1-3; D is possibly TRBD1 (6 bases). CDR3 amino acids: CASRLTGSSGNTIYF. CDR3 coding DNA: TGTGCCAGCAGACTTACAGGGTCCTCTGGAAACACCATATATTTT.